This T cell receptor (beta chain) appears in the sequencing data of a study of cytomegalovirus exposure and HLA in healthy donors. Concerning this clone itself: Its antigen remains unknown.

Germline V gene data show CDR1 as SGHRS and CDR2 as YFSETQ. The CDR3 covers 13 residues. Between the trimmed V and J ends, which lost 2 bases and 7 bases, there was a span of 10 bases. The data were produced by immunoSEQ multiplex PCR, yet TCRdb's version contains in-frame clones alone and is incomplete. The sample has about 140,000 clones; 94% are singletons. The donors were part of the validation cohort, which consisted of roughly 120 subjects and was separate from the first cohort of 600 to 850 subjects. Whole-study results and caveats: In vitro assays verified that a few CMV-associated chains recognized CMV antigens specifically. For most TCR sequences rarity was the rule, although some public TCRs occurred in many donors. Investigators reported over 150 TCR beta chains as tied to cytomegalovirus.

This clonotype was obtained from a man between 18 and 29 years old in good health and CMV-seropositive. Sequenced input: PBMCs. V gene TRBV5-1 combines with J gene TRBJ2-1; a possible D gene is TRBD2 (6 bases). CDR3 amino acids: CASSLIGGNEQFF. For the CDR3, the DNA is TGCGCCAGCAGCTTAATAGGAGGGAATGAGCAGTTCTTC.